This section outlines one TCR beta chain sequence together with its context. Germline V gene data show CDR1 as LGHNA and CDR2 as YSLEER. This CDR3 region has 15 residues. Trimming cost V 0 bases and J 2 bases, with 8 bases left between them. Unique molecular identifiers were used in preparing the TCRbeta library. TCRdb re-analysed the PCR reads in MiXCR, keeping a single row per CDR3 protein. The table shows 300,000 to 400,000 distinct CDR3 sequences, with 15% to 20% occurring only once. This specimen belongs to a study of T-cell reconstitution after alpha-beta-depleted transplantation in children. The receptor's source is a male patient aged 2-10 years who had a stem cell transplant for acute lymphoblastic leukemia, so the T cells may come from the graft donor. Sample: PBMCs, mostly from graft donor cells, taken 360 days after TCRalphabeta/CD19-depleted stem cell transplant. The J gene is TRBJ2-1, the V gene TRBV4-3, with no clear D. The DNA of the CDR3 is TGCGCCAGCAGCCAAGATACAGCAACCTACAATGAGCAGTTCTTC. Protein: CASSQDTATYNEQFF.